These 4 T cell receptor beta chains were sequenced from one sample in a study of tumor and adjacent non-tumor tissue in lung cancer. This sample's RNA came from whole unsorted tissue. Three rounds of nested PCR, following a modified ARM-PCR protocol, produced the TCRbeta library. TCRdb analysed the multiplex PCR reads with MiXCR anew, one entry per CDR3 protein. The sample has under 100,000 distinct CDR3 sequences; around 65% are singletons. The sequencing input was lung tumor tissue. The receptors originated from a man aged 65 to 79 with non-small cell lung cancer.

The rearrangement links TRBV5-1 to TRBJ2-5; D is ambiguous. The V gene's germline CDR1 is SGHRS and CDR2 YFSETQ. The V gene lost 7 bases and the J gene lost 3 bases, with 13 bases spanning the gap. This CDR3 has 13 residues. CDR3 amino acids: CASSEGTKETQYF. For the CDR3, the DNA is TGCGCCAGCTCCGAAGGTACCAAAGAGACCCAGTACTTC.

About this clonotype itself: With a much larger clone just one base away, this may be a read error. V and J are TRBV6-5 and TRBJ2-2; D unclear. The CDR3 covers 13 residues. Trimming pared 6 bases from V and 0 bases from J, leaving 5 bases between. The germline V gene has CDR1 MNHEY and CDR2 SVGAGI. CDR3 nucleotide sequence: TGTGCCAGCAGGTTCGCGAACACCGGGGAGCTGTTTTTT. Its translation is CASRFANTGELFF.

The sample holds a few counts of this clonotype. A much larger clonotype is one base distant, so this may be a read error. V gene TRBV29-1 combines with J gene TRBJ2-1; D is ambiguous. The V gene's germline CDR1 is SQVTM and CDR2 ANQGSEA. The ends were cut back, 3 bases at V and 11 bases at J, with 11 bases in the middle. The CDR3 has 11 residues. In DNA, the CDR3 is TGCAGCGTTGATAGCAGGCCTAAGCAGTTCTTC. It is translated as CSVDSRPKQFF.

On this clonotype: A much more abundant neighbour one base away suggests this may be a read error. The V gene is TRBV5-4, the J gene TRBJ1-3; D might be TRBD1 (5 bases). From germline, CDR1 is SGHNT and CDR2 YYREEE (reference sequence). This CDR3 region has 16 residues. Trimming stripped 3 bases from V and 3 bases from J, with 16 bases between. CDR3 sequence (DNA): TGTGCCAGCAGCTCGTCTCGGGGGTCATGTGGAAACACCATATATTTT. Translation gives CASSSSRGSCGNTIYF.